This TCR beta chain originates from a study of T cell repertoires in cytomegalovirus infection. The wider study: Both a matching HLA type and CMV infection were indicated by public TCR beta signatures. General study points: HLA-C-restricted CMV-specific TCR beta clonotypes were dominant in the ex vivo response.

TCRdb analysed the reads with MiXCR anew, one entry per CDR3 protein. The sample records a few hundred thousand distinct CDR3 sequences, around 30% being singletons. There are a few counts of this clonotype. Its antigen is not known. Per germline, CDR1 SGHAT and CDR2 FQNNGV. This CDR3 has 16 residues. V was clipped by 5 bases and J by 1 base; unmatched bases: 8. Material: cultured PBMCs, obtained from culture after CMV antigen stimulation. This clonotype originated in a human donor in good health (CMV status not recorded). Some clones in this sample may be carry-over from other donors' samples. J is TRBJ2-3 and V is TRBV11-2; 8 bases fit TRBD2. CDR3 sequence reads: CASSPSYSGGTDTQYF. Here the CDR3 DNA reads TGTGCCAGCAGCCCCTCCTATAGCGGGGGCACAGATACGCAGTATTTT.